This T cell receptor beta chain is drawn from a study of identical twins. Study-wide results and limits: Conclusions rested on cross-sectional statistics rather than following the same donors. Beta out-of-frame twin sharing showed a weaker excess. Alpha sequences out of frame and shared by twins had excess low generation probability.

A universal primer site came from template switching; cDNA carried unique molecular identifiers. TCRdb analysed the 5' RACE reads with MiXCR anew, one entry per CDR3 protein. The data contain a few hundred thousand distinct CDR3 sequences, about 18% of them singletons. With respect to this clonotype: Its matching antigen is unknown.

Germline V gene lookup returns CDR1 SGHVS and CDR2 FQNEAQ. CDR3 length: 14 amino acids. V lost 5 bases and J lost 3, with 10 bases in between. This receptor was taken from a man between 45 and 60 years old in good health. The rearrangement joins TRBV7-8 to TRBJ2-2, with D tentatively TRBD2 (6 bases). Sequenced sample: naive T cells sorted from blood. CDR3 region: CASSRTSYTGELFF. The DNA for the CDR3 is TGTGCCAGCAGCCGTACTAGCTACACCGGGGAGCTGTTTTTT.